This is a list of T cell receptor beta chains from one sample in a study of T cells in Graves' hyperthyroidism and ophthalmopathy. TCRdb redid the calling of the multiplex PCR reads with MiXCR, one entry per CDR3 protein. The sample has hundreds of thousands of distinct CDR3 sequences; 20% are singletons. Specimen: blood. The receptor source for this set is a man between 35 and 55 years old with Graves' ophthalmopathy. CDR3s include the opening cysteine and the closing phenylalanine or tryptophan. A D gene is named only where the DNA matches it firmly. A clone size is listed for some rows: how often the clone was seen (once, few, many), or a class if it is expanded.

- TRBJ2-5 many TRBV20-1 TGCAGTGCTCCTCGGGATCAAGCGGGCGGAGAGACCCAGTACTTC CSAPRDQAGGETQYF
- TRBJ2-7 few TRBV6-1 TGTGCCAGCACTAAACCCCTAGCTTCCCTCTACGAGCAGTACTTC CASTKPLASLYEQYF
- TRBJ2-7 - TRBV20-1 TGCAGTGCTAGTCCCCACGGTGGCGGGGTCCCCTACGAGCAGTACTTC CSASPHGGGVPYEQYF
TRBD1 TRBJ1-4 few TRBV6-1 TGTGCCAGCAGTGAAGGTTTAAGGAGGGGGCTGGCTAATGAAAAACTGTTTTTT CASSEGLRRGLANEKLFF
- TRBJ2-7 - TRBV30 TGTGCCTGGAGTGTACCCAGGGTGGAGAAAAACGAGCAGTACTTC CAWSVPRVEKNEQYF
- TRBJ2-7 many TRBV3-2 TGTGCCAGCAGCCGGGAGACGACGAGCGAGCAGTACTTC CASSRETTSEQYF
- TRBJ1-6 few TRBV10-1 TGCGCCAGCAGTGCCGGACAGCCAAGTTATAATTCACCCCTCCACTTT CASSAGQPSYNSPLHF
TRBD1 TRBJ2-1 - TRBV12-3/TRBV12-4 TGTGCCAGCACTAATGAAGGGACAGGCCAGAACAATGAGCAGTTCTTC CASTNEGTGQNNEQFF
TRBD1 TRBJ1-2 once TRBV6-9 TGTGCCAGCAGTTGGGAGATAAGAGGGGGCCATGGCTACACCTTC CASSWEIRGGHGYTF
- TRBJ2-3 many TRBV5-1 TGCGCCAGCAGCTTGGAGGTGATTCGGCGGGTCGGCACAGATACGCAGTATTTT CASSLEVIRRVGTDTQYF
TRBD2 TRBJ2-2 few TRBV14 TGTGCCAGCAGCCAGGGGACTAGCGGGAAGTACACCGGGGAGCTGTTTTTT CASSQGTSGKYTGELFF
TRBD1 TRBJ1-5 few TRBV20-1 TGCAGTGCTACCGAGCCCTTCAGGGGGCTGGGTAGCAATCAGCCCCAGCATTTT CSATEPFRGLGSNQPQHF
TRBD1 TRBJ2-7 once TRBV5-5 TGTGCCAGCAGCTTAAGGGACACCGGGACAGGCAGACGAAACGAGCAGTACTTC CASSLRDTGTGRRNEQYF
TRBD2 TRBJ2-1 many TRBV5-1 TGCGCCAGCAGCTTGGCACTAGCGGGAGGAGGGTCCTACAATGAGCAGTTCTTC CASSLALAGGGSYNEQFF
- TRBJ1-6 few TRBV6-5 TGTGCCAGCAGTTCAGACAGTAATTCACCCCTCCACTTT CASSSDSNSPLHF
- TRBJ2-7 - TRBV4-1 TGCGCCAGCAGCCAAGCTTTGGGGAGCTACGAGCAGTACTTC CASSQALGSYEQYF